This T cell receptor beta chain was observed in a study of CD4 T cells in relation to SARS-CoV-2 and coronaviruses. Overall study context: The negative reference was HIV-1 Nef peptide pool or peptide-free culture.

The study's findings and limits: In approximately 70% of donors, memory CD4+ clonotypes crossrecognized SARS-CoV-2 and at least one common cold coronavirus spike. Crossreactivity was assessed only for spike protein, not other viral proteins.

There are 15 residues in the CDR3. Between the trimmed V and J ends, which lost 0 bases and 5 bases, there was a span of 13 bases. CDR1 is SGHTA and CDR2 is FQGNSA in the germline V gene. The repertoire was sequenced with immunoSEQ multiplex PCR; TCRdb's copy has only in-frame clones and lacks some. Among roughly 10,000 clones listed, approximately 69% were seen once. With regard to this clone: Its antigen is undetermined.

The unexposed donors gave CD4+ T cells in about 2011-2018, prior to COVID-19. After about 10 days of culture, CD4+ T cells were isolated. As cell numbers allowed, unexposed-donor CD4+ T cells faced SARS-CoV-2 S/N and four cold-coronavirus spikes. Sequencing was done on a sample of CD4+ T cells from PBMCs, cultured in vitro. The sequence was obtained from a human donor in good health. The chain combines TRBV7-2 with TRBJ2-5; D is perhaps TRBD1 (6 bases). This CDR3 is CASSLAGGRGETQYF. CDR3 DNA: TGTGCCAGCAGCTTAGCTGGGGGAAGGGGGGAGACCCAGTACTTC.